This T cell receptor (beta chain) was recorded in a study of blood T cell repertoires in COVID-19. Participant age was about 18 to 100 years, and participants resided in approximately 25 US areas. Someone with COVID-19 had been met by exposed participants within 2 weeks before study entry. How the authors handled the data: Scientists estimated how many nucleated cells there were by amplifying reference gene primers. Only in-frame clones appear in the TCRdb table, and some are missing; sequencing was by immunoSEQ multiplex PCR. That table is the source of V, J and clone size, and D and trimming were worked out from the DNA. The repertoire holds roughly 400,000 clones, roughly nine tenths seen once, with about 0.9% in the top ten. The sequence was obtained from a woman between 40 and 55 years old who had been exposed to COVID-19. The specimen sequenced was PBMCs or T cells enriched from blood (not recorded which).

CDR3 nucleotide sequence: TGTGCCAGTAGGACAGGGGGGACCTCCAATCAGCCCCAGCATTTT. Its translation: CASRTGGTSNQPQHF. The chain links TRBV19 to TRBJ1-5, with TRBD1 matching 9 bases. Germline-derived CDR1 and CDR2 are LNHDA and SQIVND (reference sequence). The V and J ends lost 6 bases and 3 bases, in that order; junction bases with no gene match: 6. The CDR3 runs to 15 residues.